This T cell receptor beta chain stems from a study of cytomegalovirus exposure and HLA in healthy donors. Study-level results: Fewer than 20,000 TCR beta sequences were associated with HLA alleles at 0.05 false discovery rate in a later analysis. The CMV antigen specificity of three CMV-associated chains was confirmed through in vitro analysis. One variant, a missense change in DCLRE1C, was linked in a later analysis to TCR beta V- and J-gene trimming.

The PCR used 60 Vbeta and 13 Jbeta primers. Profiling relied on immunoSEQ multiplex PCR, and the TCRdb table lists in-frame clones only, not all of them. This table has about 160,000 clones, 82% appearing once. As for this clone: Its target is not known.

The CDR3 sequence is 14 residues long. The germline V gene encodes CDR1 SGHDT and CDR2 YYEEEE. V was cut by 0 bases and J by 4 bases, with 10 bases left in between. The sample was PBMCs. The sequence was obtained from a girl aged 10 to 17 in good health and CMV-seropositive. J is TRBJ2-5 and V is TRBV5-6; possible D gene TRBD1, 6 bases. DNA for the CDR3: TGTGCCAGCAGCTTGGGGCAGGGGAGAGAGACCCAGTACTTC. Translated, it gives CASSLGQGRETQYF.